This T cell receptor beta chain emerged from a study of blood T cell repertoires in COVID-19. About the study: From the United States, Italy and Spain came samples of acute and convalescent COVID-19.

Repertoires were generated with immunoSEQ multiplex PCR, while TCRdb's copy carries only in-frame clones and drops some. The table has over 100,000 clones, about 89% seen once. After removal of 7 bases from V and 6 bases from J, the junction contained 12 bases not matched to a gene. CDR3 length: 15 amino acids. The germline CDR1 and CDR2 sequences are MDHEN and SYDVKM. V is TRBV28 and J is TRBJ1-2, with 9 bases matching TRBD1. Sequenced: peripheral blood. This clonotype was sampled from a man aged 60-69 years with COVID-19, enrolled during active disease. The CDR3, as DNA: TGTGCCAGCACCCATCCAGGGACAGGGCGCGATGGCTACACCTTC. Its protein product is CASTHPGTGRDGYTF.